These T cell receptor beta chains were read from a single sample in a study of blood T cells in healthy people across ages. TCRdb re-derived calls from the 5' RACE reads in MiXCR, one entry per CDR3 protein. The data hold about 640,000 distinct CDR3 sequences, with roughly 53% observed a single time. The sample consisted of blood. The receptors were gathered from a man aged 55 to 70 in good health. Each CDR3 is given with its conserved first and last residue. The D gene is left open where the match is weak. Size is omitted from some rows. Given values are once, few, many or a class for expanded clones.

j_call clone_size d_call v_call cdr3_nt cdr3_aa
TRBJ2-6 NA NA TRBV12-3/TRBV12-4 TGTGCCAGCAGTCCGCGGGCCTATGACTCTGGGGCCAACGTCCTGACTTTC CASSPRAYDSGANVLTF
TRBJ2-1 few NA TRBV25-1 TGTGCCAGCAGTCTAGGGGGTGAGGCTGAGCAGTTCTTC CASSLGGEAEQFF
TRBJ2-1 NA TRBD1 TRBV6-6 TGTGCCAGCAGTTACTCGAGGGACAGGGGAAAGTTCTTC CASSYSRDRGKFF
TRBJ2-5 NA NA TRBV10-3 TGTGCCATCAGGGAAGATGGGGGATGGGGATTTGAGCAGTACTTC CAIREDGGWGFEQYF
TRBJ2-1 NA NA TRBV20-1 TGCAGTGCACGGGGCGCGTCGGCAACGGGCAATGAGCAGTTCTTC CSARGASATGNEQFF
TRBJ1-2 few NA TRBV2 TGTGCCAGCAGTGAGTTCGGTGGGGGCTACACCTTC CASSEFGGGYTF
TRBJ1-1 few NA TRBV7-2 TGTGCCAGCAGCTTAGGGTTAGAAAACACTGAAGCTTTCTTT CASSLGLENTEAFF
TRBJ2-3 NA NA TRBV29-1 TGCAGCGTTGAACTAAGGGTTAGGGATACGCAGTATTTT CSVELRVRDTQYF
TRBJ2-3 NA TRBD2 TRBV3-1 TGTGCCAGCAGCCCAGGGCGGGGGTCTAGCACAGATACGCAGTATTTT CASSPGRGSSTDTQYF
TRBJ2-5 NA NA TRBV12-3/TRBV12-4 TGTGCCAGCAGCCCCCCAGCAGGCCGTGAGACCCAGTACTTC CASSPPAGRETQYF
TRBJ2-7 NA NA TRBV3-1 TGTGCCAGCAGCCAATACGACGAGCAGTACTTC CASSQYDEQYF
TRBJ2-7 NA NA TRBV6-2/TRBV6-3 TGTGCCAGCACCCATTTAGACAAGGCCCCCGATGAGCAGTACTTC CASTHLDKAPDEQYF
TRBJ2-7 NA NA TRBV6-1 TGTGCCAGCGGCCCCAGGCAGGGGTACTCCTACGAGCAGTACTTC CASGPRQGYSYEQYF
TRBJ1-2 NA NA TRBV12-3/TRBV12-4 TGTGCCAGCAGAAGATCGGCCGGGACCAACTATGGCTACACCTTC CASRRSAGTNYGYTF
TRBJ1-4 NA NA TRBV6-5 TGTGCCAGCAGTTACGGCCCGACGGTGATTCTTGCAACTAATGAAAAACTGTTTTTT CASSYGPTVILATNEKLFF
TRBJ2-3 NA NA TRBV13 TGTGCCAGCAGCTTAAGTGCGGCCGTAGGCACAGATACGCAGTATTTT CASSLSAAVGTDTQYF
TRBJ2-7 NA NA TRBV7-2 TGTGCCAGCAGCTCGGCAGGGGCCAACGAGCAGTACTTC CASSSAGANEQYF
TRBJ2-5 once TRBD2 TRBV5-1 TGCGCCAGCAGCTTCGGGACTAGCGGGAGTCAAGAGACCCAGTACTTC CASSFGTSGSQETQYF
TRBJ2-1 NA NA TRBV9 TGTGCCAGCGCTTCCGTGAGCTCCTACAATGAGCAGTTCTTC CASASVSSYNEQFF
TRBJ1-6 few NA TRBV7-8 TGTGCCAGCAGGGAAAGCTCCTATAATTCACCCCTCCACTTT CASRESSYNSPLHF
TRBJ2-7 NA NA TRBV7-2 TGTGCCGGGGGGGGCCCCTTTCCCTACGAGCAGTACTTC CAGGGPFPYEQYF
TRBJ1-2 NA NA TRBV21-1 TGTGCCAGCCAGACAGCAATCTATAGCTACACCTTC CASQTAIYSYTF
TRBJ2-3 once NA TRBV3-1 TGTGCCAGCAGCCAAACGGGACCTGCCTATACGCAGTATTTT CASSQTGPAYTQYF
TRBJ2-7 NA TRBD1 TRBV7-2 TGTGCCAGCAGCCCGCGGGACAGGAGAAACGAGCGGTACTTC CASSPRDRRNERYF
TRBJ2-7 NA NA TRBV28 TGTGCCAGCAGTTCCCCATCAAGGGTCTCCTACGAGCAGTACTTC CASSSPSRVSYEQYF
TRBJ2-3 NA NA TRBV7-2 TGTGCCAGCAGCTTAGTGGGACTCTACACAGATACGCAGTATTTT CASSLVGLYTDTQYF
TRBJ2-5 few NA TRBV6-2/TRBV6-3 TGTGCCAGCAGTTATTTCGGTTCCCACCAAGAGACCCAGTACTTC CASSYFGSHQETQYF
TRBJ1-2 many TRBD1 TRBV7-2 TGTGCCAGCAGCTTAGCTCCGGGACAGGATTCTGGGGGCTACACCTTC CASSLAPGQDSGGYTF
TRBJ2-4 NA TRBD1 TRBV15 TGTGCCACCAGCAGAGACCCGGACAGGGTAAACATTCAGTACTTC CATSRDPDRVNIQYF
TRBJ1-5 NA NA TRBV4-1 TGCGCCAGCAGCCGACAACAGGGCACTGGGGGAAATCAGCCCCAGCATTTT CASSRQQGTGGNQPQHF
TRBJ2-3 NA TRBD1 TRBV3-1 TGTGCCAGCAGCCAACCCCAGGGGGCGGGCACAGATACGCAGTATTTT CASSQPQGAGTDTQYF
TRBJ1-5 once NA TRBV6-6 TGTGCCGGCAGGCTGCAGGGTACGGGGCAGCCCCAGCATTTT CAGRLQGTGQPQHF
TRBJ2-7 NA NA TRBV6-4 TGTGCCAGCAGTGACTTCCCGCTGAGGGGGGCGCCCCCTTCCTACGAGCAGTACTTC CASSDFPLRGAPPSYEQYF
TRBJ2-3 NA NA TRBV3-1 TGTGCCAGCAGCCAAGATGACGGGGGGCCAATTTATACAGATACGCAGTATTTT CASSQDDGGPIYTDTQYF
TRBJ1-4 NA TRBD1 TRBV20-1 TGCAGTGCTAGAGATCCTCGGACAGGGGGGAATGAAAAACTGTTTTTT CSARDPRTGGNEKLFF
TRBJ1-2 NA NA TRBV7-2 TGTGCCAGCAGCGTCAGGGGTTATGGCTACACCTTC CASSVRGYGYTF
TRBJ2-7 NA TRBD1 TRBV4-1 TGCGCCAGCAGCCAAGACGGTCGGACAGGGGGCTACGAGCAGTACTTC CASSQDGRTGGYEQYF
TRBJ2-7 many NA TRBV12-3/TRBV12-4 TGTGCCAGCAGCCCCCGTACTAGCTACGAGCAGTACTTC CASSPRTSYEQYF
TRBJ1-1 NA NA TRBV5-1 TGCGCCAGCAGCCCCTGGGGAGGTGGGACTGAAGCTTTCTTT CASSPWGGGTEAFF
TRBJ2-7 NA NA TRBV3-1 TGTGCCAGCAGCCCCCGACTAGGGGGGCTGATATCCTACGAGCAGTACTTC CASSPRLGGLISYEQYF
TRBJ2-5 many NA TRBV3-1 TGTGCCAGCAGCCAAGATCTGTCTGAAGAGACCCAGTACTTC CASSQDLSEETQYF
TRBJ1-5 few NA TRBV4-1 TGCGCCAGCAGCCAAGACGGGTTAACTAATCAGCCCCAGCATTTT CASSQDGLTNQPQHF
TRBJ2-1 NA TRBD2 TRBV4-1 TGCGCCAGCAGCCTCGTGCGGGGGGGTGACAATGAGCAGTTCTTC CASSLVRGGDNEQFF
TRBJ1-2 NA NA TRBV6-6 TGTGCCAGCAGTATAGGGGGGTCCTATGGCTACACCTTC CASSIGGSYGYTF
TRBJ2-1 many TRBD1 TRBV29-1 TGCAGCGTTGAAACGGACAGGGGCAATGAGCAGTTCTTC CSVETDRGNEQFF
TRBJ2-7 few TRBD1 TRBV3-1 TGTGCCAGCAGCCGGGGTGGGACAGTTGAAGTCTACGAGCAGTACTTC CASSRGGTVEVYEQYF
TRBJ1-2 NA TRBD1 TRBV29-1 TGCAGCGTTGTTGGGGGACAGGCGTATGGCTACACCTTC CSVVGGQAYGYTF
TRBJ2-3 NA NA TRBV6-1 TGTGCCAGCAGTGAACGGATCACAGATACGCAGTATTTT CASSERITDTQYF
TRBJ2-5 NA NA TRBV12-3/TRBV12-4 TGTGCCAGCAGTTCGCCTTGGGAAGCGGCGTACCAAGAGACCCAGTACTTC CASSSPWEAAYQETQYF
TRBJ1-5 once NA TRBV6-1 TGTGCCAGCACTGGGGTTTCTAGCAATCAGCCCCAGCATTTT CASTGVSSNQPQHF
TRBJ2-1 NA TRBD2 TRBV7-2 TGTGCCAGCAGCTTAAGTAGCGGGGGGGCAAGTGAGCAGTTCTTC CASSLSSGGASEQFF
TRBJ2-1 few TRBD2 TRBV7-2 TGTGCCGGGAGACTAGCGGGTAATGAGCAGTTCTTC CAGRLAGNEQFF
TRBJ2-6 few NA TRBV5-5 TGTGCCAGCAGCTTGGGTAGGGGAGGCACACAAACGCACGTCCTGACTTTC CASSLGRGGTQTHVLTF
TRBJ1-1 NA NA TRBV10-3 TGTGCCATCAGTGGAGGTATCGCCCAGGGACACACTGAAGCTTTCTTT CAISGGIAQGHTEAFF